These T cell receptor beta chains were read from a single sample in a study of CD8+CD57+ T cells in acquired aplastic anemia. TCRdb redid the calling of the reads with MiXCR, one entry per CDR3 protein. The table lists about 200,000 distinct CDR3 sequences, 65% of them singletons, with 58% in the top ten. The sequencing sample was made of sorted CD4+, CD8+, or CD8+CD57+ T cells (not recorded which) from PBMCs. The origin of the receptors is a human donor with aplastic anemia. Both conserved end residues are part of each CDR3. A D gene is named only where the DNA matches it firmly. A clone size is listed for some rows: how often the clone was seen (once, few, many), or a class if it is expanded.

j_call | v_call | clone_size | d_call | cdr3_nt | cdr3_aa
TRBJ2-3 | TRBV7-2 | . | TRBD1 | TGTGCCAGCAGCTATCGGACAGGGGGCGTTGGAGATACGCAGTATTTT | CASSYRTGGVGDTQYF
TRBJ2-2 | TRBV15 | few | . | TGTGCCACCAGCAGAGATGTGGGGGCATCCGGGGAGCTGTTTTTT | CATSRDVGASGELFF
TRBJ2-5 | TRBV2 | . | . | TGTGCCAGCAGTGCCAGGGCGAGGGAGACCCAGTACTTC | CASSARARETQYF
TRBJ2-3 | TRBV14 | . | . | TGTGCCAGCAGCCAAGATACGTTCCGGGTTGGCCCAGATACGCAGTATTTT | CASSQDTFRVGPDTQYF
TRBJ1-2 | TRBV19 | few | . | TGTGCCAGTAGTATAAGTGGACAGCTCTATGGCTACACCTTC | CASSISGQLYGYTF
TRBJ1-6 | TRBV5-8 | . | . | TGTGCCAGCAGCCCCTCCGGGACATCTAATTCACCCCTCCACTTT | CASSPSGTSNSPLHF
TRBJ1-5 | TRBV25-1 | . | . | TGTGCCAGCAGGAAGGCCAATCAGCCCCAGCATTTT | CASRKANQPQHF
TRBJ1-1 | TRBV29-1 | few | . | TGCAGCGTTATGGGTAGGAACACTGAAGCTTTCTTT | CSVMGRNTEAFF
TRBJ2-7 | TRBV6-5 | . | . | TGTGCCAGCAGCGGCCGGGGACAAACCTACGAGCAGTACTTC | CASSGRGQTYEQYF
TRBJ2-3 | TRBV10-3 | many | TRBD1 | TGTGCCATCAGTGGACCGGGACAGGGTTTCACAGATACGCAGTATTTT | CAISGPGQGFTDTQYF
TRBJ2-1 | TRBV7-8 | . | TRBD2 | TGTGCCAGCAGCCCTACCCGGGGGGATGAGCAGTTCTTC | CASSPTRGDEQFF
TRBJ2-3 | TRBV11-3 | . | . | TGTGCCAGCAGGGGGTCGGATACGCAGTATTTT | CASRGSDTQYF
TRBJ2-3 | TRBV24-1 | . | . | TGTGCCACCAGTGACCCTAGAGGACCCGCTACAGATACGCAGTATTTT | CATSDPRGPATDTQYF
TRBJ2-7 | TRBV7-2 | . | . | TGTGCCAGCAGCGTCATTACCCATGGAGCCACCTACGAGCAGTACTTC | CASSVITHGATYEQYF
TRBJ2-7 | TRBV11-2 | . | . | TGTGCCAGCATACAGGTTGAGCAGTACTTC | CASIQVEQYF
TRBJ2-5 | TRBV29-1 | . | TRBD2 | TGCAGTGCTAGACCTGCTAGCGGGGGGGCCTGGGAGACCCAGTACTTC | CSARPASGGAWETQYF
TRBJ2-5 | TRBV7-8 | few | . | TGTGCCAGCAGCTTAGATGAGGGTTTCTTGGAGACCCAGTACTTC | CASSLDEGFLETQYF
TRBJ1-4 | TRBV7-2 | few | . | TGTGCCAGCAGCTTAAGCCCAGTTGAAAAACTGTTTTTT | CASSLSPVEKLFF
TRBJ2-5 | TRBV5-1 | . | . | TGCGCCAGCAGCTTGGTATTTAACCAAAACGTGTACTTC | CASSLVFNQNVYF
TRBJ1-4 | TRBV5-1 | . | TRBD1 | TGCGCCAGCAGCTGGGGGACAGCAACGACCTTTAATGAAAAACTGTTTTTT | CASSWGTATTFNEKLFF
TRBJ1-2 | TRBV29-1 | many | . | TGCAGCGTTGGGGACGCTAACTATGGCTACACCTTC | CSVGDANYGYTF
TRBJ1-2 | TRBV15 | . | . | TGTGCCACCAGCAGAGGAAAACAGGGAAGCTATGGCTACACCTTC | CATSRGKQGSYGYTF
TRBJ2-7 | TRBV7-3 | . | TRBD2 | TGTGCCAGCAGCCCGGCGGGCGGGAGCTCCTACGAGCAGTACTTC | CASSPAGGSSYEQYF
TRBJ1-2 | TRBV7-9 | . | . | TGTGCCAGCAGCTTAGGGAACTATGGCTACACCTTC | CASSLGNYGYTF
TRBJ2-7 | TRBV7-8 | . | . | TGTGCCAGCAGCCAACAATCGGCAGGGCCCTACGAGCAGTACTTC | CASSQQSAGPYEQYF
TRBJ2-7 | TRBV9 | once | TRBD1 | TGTGCCAGCAGCTCAGGACAGGGAGATCGCCCCTACGAGCAGTACTTC | CASSSGQGDRPYEQYF
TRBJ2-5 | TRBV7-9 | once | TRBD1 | TGTGCCAGCAGCCTACGGACAGGGGGCGAACAAGAGACCCAGTACTTC | CASSLRTGGEQETQYF